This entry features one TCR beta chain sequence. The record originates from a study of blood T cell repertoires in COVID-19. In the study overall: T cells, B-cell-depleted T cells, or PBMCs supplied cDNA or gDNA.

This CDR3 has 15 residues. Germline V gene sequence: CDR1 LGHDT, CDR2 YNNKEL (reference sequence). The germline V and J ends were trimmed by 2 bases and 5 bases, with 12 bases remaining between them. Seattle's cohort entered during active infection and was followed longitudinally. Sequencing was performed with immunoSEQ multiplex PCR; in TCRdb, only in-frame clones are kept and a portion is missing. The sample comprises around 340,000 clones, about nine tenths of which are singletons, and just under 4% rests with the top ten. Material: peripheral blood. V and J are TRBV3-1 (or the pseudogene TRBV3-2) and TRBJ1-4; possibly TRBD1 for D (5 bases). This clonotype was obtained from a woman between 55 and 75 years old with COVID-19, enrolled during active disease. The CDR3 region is CASSQYRTANEKLFF. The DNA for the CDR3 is TGTGCCAGCAGCCAATACAGGACGGCGAATGAAAAACTGTTTTTT.